These T cell receptor beta chains were read from a single sample in a study of blood T cell repertoires in COVID-19. TCRdb's copy holds only in-frame clones and misses some; the assay was immunoSEQ multiplex PCR. The repertoire holds tens of thousands of clones, with about 90% as singletons. Source material: peripheral blood. The receptors stem from a man in his 70s with active COVID-19. The CDR3 runs from the conserved cysteine through the conserved F or W. D genes are given only for firm matches. The size entry is marked missing in some rows and otherwise reads once, few, many or a size class.

v_call,d_call,clone_size,j_call,cdr3_nt,cdr3_aa
TRBV10-1,TRBD1,NA,TRBJ1-6,TGCGCCAGCAACAAACCGGGACAGCGCTATAATTCACCCCTCCACTTT,CASNKPGQRYNSPLHF
TRBV6-2/TRBV6-3,NA,few,TRBJ1-5,TGTGCCAGCAGCCATCCGGTCTATAGCAATCAGCCCCAGCATTTT,CASSHPVYSNQPQHF
TRBV5-5,TRBD1,NA,TRBJ1-1,TGTGCCAGCAGCTGGGAGGGACAGGGGTACACTGAAGCTTTCTTT,CASSWEGQGYTEAFF
TRBV5-1,NA,NA,TRBJ2-7,TGCGCCAGCAGCTTGGGCAGCGGGCCTTCCTACGAGCAGTACTTC,CASSLGSGPSYEQYF
TRBV4-1,NA,NA,TRBJ1-5,TGCGCCAGCAGCCAAGAAGGCGGGGGAGCCCAGCATTTT,CASSQEGGGAQHF
TRBV7-2,NA,NA,TRBJ2-7,TGTGCCAGCAGCAAAACGGACTCACCCCTCTACGAGCAGTACTTC,CASSKTDSPLYEQYF
TRBV24-1,TRBD2,NA,TRBJ2-3,TGTGCCACCAGTGCCTCGGGACTAACCACAGATACGCAGTATTTT,CATSASGLTTDTQYF
TRBV5-6,TRBD1,NA,TRBJ2-5,TGTGCCAGCAGCTTTGACAGGGTGAATATAGAGACCCAGTACTTC,CASSFDRVNIETQYF
TRBV9,TRBD1,NA,TRBJ1-5,TGTGCCAGCAGCGGGCAGGGGGGCAGTCAGCCCCAGCATTTT,CASSGQGGSQPQHF
TRBV28,NA,NA,TRBJ2-7,TGTGCCAGCAGTCCGACAGTAAATCTCTACGAGCAGTACTTC,CASSPTVNLYEQYF
TRBV24-1,NA,NA,TRBJ1-2,TGTGCCACCAGTGATTTTCCACTCGGTGGCTACACCTTC,CATSDFPLGGYTF
TRBV4-2,TRBD2,NA,TRBJ2-1,TGTGCCAGCAGCCAAGACGCTAGCGGGAGAGGCGATGAGCAGTTCTTC,CASSQDASGRGDEQFF
TRBV5-1,TRBD2,NA,TRBJ2-2,TGCGCCAGCAGCTCCACTAGCGGGGCCGTCACCGGGGAACTGTTTTTT,CASSSTSGAVTGELFF
TRBV10-3,NA,NA,TRBJ1-2,TGTGCCATCAGTGGTCGACAGTTGGAGGGCTATGGCTACACCTTC,CAISGRQLEGYGYTF
TRBV4-3,TRBD2,NA,TRBJ2-3,TGCGCCAGCAGCCAAGGGGGAGGGTGGACAGATACGCAGTATTTT,CASSQGGGWTDTQYF
TRBV5-6,TRBD2,NA,TRBJ2-3,TGTGCCAGCAGCTTGAAGAGCGGGAGGAGCCCGAGCAACCTTACGCAGTATTTT,CASSLKSGRSPSNLTQYF
TRBV7-8,NA,NA,TRBJ2-4,TGTGCCAGCAGCTTAGGGTCGGTAGCCAAAAACATTCAGTACTTC,CASSLGSVAKNIQYF
TRBV28,NA,NA,TRBJ1-4,TGTGCCAGCAGACTCGACGGGGGGGATGAAAAACTGTTTTTT,CASRLDGGDEKLFF
TRBV6-1,TRBD2,NA,TRBJ2-7,TGTGCCAGCAGTGGCCTCACTAGCGGGAGAAGAGGTTCCCTGAACGAGCAGTACTTC,CASSGLTSGRRGSLNEQYF
TRBV28,NA,NA,TRBJ2-1,TGTGCCAGTACTAGCTTCTCCTACAATGAGCAGTTCTTC,CASTSFSYNEQFF
TRBV10-3,TRBD1,NA,TRBJ2-7,TGTGCCATCAGTGATCCCGGACAGGGGCGATCCTACGAGCAGTACTTC,CAISDPGQGRSYEQYF
TRBV4-2,NA,once,TRBJ2-6,TGTGCCAGCAGCCAAACTCAGGGGCTAGCCTCTGGGGCCAACGTCCTGACTTTC,CASSQTQGLASGANVLTF
TRBV30,TRBD2,NA,TRBJ2-1,TGTGCCTGGAGCGTTACAAGAACTAGCGGGAGCTCCTACAATGAGCAGTTCTTC,CAWSVTRTSGSSYNEQFF
TRBV28,TRBD1,NA,TRBJ1-6,TGTGCCAGCACCCCGGGACAGTGGGGATCACCCCTCCACTTT,CASTPGQWGSPLHF
TRBV5-4,NA,NA,TRBJ1-2,TGTGCCAGCAGCTTGTTCTCCTTTCCTTTAGGGGGTCATGTCTATGGCTACACCTTC,CASSLFSFPLGGHVYGYTF
TRBV3-1/TRBV3-2,TRBD2,NA,TRBJ2-1,TGTGCCAGCAGCCCGCTCAACCCCAGACTAGCGGGGAACAATGAGCAGTTCTTC,CASSPLNPRLAGNNEQFF
TRBV10-2,NA,NA,TRBJ2-4,TGCGCCAGCAAAACGGCGGGACTAGCCAAAAACATTCAGTACTTC,CASKTAGLAKNIQYF
TRBV4-3,NA,NA,TRBJ2-2,TGCGCCAGCAGCCAAGTCCCAGGGGACGGGGAGCTGTTTTTT,CASSQVPGDGELFF
TRBV24-1,NA,NA,TRBJ2-5,TGTGCCAGCGGTGTGGCGGAGACCCAGTACTTC,CASGVAETQYF
TRBV7-2,TRBD2,NA,TRBJ2-3,TGTGCCAGCAGCGTAAGACTAGCGGGGAGAGATACGCAGTATTTT,CASSVRLAGRDTQYF
TRBV3-1/TRBV3-2,NA,NA,TRBJ1-3,TGTGCCAGCGGCCCCGGGATTTCCCCCACTGGAAACACCATATATTTT,CASGPGISPTGNTIYF
TRBV19,TRBD1,medium-sized,TRBJ1-2,TGTGCCAGTAGTATAGGACAGGGGCTCGATGGCTACACCTTC,CASSIGQGLDGYTF
TRBV6-2/TRBV6-3,NA,NA,TRBJ2-3,TGTGCCAGCAGTTACGCCCGCGCTTCGCTGAATACGCAGTATTTT,CASSYARASLNTQYF
TRBV7-9,NA,once,TRBJ2-3,TGTGCCAGCAGATCCACGGGTGCGGAAGCCCCAGATACGCAGTATTTT,CASRSTGAEAPDTQYF
TRBV5-5,NA,NA,TRBJ2-7,TGTGCCAGCAGCTTGGTGGGGAGCTCCTACGAGCAGTACTTC,CASSLVGSSYEQYF
TRBV5-1,NA,NA,TRBJ2-1,TGCGCCAGCAGCTTGTCCCCGGGTGTGCAGTTCTTC,CASSLSPGVQFF
TRBV4-2,NA,NA,TRBJ2-1,TGTGCCAGCAGCCAAGTACCGGACACAGGTTACAATGAGCAGTTCTTC,CASSQVPDTGYNEQFF
TRBV28,NA,NA,TRBJ1-4,TGTGCCAGCAGTTTTGAAGACGATCTTATTTCAGGGGCGCTGGGTGAAAAACTGTTTTTT,CASSFEDDLISGALGEKLFF
TRBV4-2,TRBD2,NA,TRBJ2-1,TGTGCCAGCAGCCGCGGACTAGCTGATACCTACAATGAGCAGTTCTTC,CASSRGLADTYNEQFF
TRBV11-1,NA,NA,TRBJ2-7,TGTGCCAGCAGCTCGACAGGCGTCCTGCACTACGAGCAGTACTTC,CASSSTGVLHYEQYF
TRBV9,TRBD2,NA,TRBJ2-1,TGTGCCAGCAGCGCAGGACTAGCGGGATCCTACAATGAGCAGTTCTTC,CASSAGLAGSYNEQFF
TRBV11-2,NA,NA,TRBJ2-7,TGTGCCAGCAACCCCGGGGGGCCGGCCTACGAGCAGTACTTC,CASNPGGPAYEQYF
TRBV28,NA,NA,TRBJ1-1,TGTGCCAGCAGTTTAACGGGCAGGGGGAACACTGAAGCTTTCTTT,CASSLTGRGNTEAFF